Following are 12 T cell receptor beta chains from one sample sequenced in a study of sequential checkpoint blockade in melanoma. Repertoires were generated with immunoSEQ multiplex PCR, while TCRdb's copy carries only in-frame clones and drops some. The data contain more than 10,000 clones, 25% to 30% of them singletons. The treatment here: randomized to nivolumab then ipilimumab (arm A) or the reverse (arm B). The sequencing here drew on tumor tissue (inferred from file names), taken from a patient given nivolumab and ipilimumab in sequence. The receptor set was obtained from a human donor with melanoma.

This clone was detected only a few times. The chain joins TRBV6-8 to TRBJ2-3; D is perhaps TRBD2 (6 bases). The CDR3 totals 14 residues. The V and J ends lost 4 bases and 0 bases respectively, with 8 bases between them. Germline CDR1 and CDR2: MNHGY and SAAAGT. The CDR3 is CASSFGGSTDTQYF. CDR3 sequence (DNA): TGTGCCAGCAGTTTCGGGGGAAGCACAGATACGCAGTATTTT.

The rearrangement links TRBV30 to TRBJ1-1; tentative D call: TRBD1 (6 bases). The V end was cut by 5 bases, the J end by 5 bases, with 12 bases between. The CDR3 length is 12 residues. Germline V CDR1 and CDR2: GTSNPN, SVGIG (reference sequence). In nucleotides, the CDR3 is TGTGCCTGGTCACAGGGCTGGACTGAAGCTTTCTTT. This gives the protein CAWSQGWTEAFF.

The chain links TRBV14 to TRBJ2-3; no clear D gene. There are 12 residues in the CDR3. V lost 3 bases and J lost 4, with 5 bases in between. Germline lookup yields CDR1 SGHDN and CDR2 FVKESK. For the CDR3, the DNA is TGTGCCAGCAGCCAGTCAGCAGATACGCAGTATTTT. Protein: CASSQSADTQYF.

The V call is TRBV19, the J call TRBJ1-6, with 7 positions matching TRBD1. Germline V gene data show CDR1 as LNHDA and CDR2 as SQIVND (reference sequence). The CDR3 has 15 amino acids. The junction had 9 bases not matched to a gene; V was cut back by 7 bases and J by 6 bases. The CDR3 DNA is TGTGCCAGTACCGAAAACAGGGGTGGTAATTCACCCCTCCACTTT. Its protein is CASTENRGGNSPLHF.

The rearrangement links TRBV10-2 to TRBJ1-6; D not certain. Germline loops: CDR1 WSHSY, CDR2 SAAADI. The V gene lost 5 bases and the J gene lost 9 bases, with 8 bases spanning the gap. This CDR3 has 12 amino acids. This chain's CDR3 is CASSNEGSPLHF. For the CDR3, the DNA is TGCGCCAGCAGTAACGAGGGTTCACCCCTCCACTTT.

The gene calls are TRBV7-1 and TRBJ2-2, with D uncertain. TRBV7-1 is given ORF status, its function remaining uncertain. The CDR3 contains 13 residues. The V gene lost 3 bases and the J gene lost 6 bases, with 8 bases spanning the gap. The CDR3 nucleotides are TGTGCCAGCAGCTCTAAAGGCTCCGGGGAGCTGTTTTTT. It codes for CASSSKGSGELFF.

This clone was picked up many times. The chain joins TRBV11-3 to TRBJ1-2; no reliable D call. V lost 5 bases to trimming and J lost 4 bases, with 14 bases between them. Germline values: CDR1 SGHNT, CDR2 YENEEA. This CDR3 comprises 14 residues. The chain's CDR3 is CASSRDGFGYGYTF. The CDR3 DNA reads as TGTGCCAGCAGCCGAGACGGGTTCGGCTATGGCTACACCTTC.

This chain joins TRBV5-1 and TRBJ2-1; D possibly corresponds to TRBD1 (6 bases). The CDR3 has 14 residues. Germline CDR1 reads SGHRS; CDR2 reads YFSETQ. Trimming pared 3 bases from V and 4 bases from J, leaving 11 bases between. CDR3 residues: CASSSIQGYNEQFF. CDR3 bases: TGCGCCAGCAGCTCCATACAGGGTTACAATGAGCAGTTCTTC.

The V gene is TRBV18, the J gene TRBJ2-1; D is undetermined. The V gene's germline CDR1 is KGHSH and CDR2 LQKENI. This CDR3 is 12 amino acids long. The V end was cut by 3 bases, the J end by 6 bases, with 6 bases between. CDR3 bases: TGTGCCAGCTCACCGGCCGGCAATGAGCAGTTCTTC. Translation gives CASSPAGNEQFF.

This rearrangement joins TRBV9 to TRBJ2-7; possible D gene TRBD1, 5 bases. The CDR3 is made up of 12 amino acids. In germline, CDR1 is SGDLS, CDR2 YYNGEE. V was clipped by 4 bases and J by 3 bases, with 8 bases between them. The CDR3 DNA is TGTGCCAGCAGCTTAGACAGCTACGAGCAGTACTTC. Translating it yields CASSLDSYEQYF.

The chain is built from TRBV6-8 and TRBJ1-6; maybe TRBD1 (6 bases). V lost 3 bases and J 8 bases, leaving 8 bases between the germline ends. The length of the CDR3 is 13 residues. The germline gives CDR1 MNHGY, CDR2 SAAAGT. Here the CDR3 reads CASSYPGDSPLHF. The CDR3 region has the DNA TGTGCCAGCAGTTATCCAGGGGATTCACCCCTCCACTTT.

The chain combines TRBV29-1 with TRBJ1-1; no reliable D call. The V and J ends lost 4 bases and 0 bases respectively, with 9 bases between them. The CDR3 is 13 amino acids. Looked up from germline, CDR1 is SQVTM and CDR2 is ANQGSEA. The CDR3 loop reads CSVGTPLNTEAFF. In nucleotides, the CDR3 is TGCAGCGTTGGAACCCCCCTGAACACTGAAGCTTTCTTT.